The clone carrying this T cell receptor (beta chain) is classed as medium-sized (0.01 to 0.1%). The antigen remains unidentified. This CDR3 contains 13 residues. Germline CDR1 LNHDA, CDR2 SQIVND (reference sequence). Trimming cost V 3 bases and J 6 bases, with 9 bases left between them. The entire patient cohort was treatment-naive prior to thyroid surgery. The sample comes from a study of metastatic and nonmetastatic thyroid tumors. Findings and limits, study-wide: Patients with malignant thyroid tumors reportedly had significantly higher TCR beta diversity than those with benign nodules, in blood and tumor.

TCRdb re-clonotyped the PCR reads via MiXCR. The table includes more than 8,500 clones, approximately 9.9% detected once. The specimen sequenced was tumor tissue. This clonotype was sampled from a female donor with papillary thyroid cancer or a benign thyroid nodule (not recorded which). Some clones in this sample may be carry-over from other donors' samples. The chain joins TRBV19 to TRBJ2-1; the D gene is possibly TRBD2 (6 bases). The CDR3 loop reads CASSIGLLNEQFF. The CDR3, as DNA: TGTGCCAGTAGTATCGGACTACTCAATGAGCAGTTCTTC. The full variable domain, with the rest looked up from reference TRBV19 and TRBJ2-1, is DGGITQSPKYLFRKEGQNVTLSCEQNLNHDAMYWYRQDPGQGLRLIYYSQIVNDFQKGDIAEGYSVSREKKESFPLTVTSAQKNPTAFYLCASSIGLLNEQFFGPGTRLTVL.